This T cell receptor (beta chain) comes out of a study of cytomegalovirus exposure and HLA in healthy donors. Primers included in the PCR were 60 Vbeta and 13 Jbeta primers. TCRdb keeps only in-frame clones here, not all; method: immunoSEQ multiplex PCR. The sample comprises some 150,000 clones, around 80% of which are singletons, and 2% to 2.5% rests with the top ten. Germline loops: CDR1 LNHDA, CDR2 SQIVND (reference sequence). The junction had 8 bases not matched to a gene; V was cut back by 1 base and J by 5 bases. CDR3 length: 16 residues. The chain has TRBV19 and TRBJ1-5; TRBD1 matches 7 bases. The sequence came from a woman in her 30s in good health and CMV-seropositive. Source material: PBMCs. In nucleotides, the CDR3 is TGTGCCAGTAGTATAGTCTGGACAGGAGGATATCAGCCCCAGCATTTT. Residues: CASSIVWTGGYQPQHF.